These 22 T cell receptor beta chains share one sample of origin, sequenced in a study of blood T cell repertoires in COVID-19. Libraries were prepared by immunoSEQ multiplex PCR; TCRdb keeps only in-frame clonotypes and omits some of them. The table has fewer than 250,000 clones, around four fifths seen once. The sequencing input was peripheral blood. These receptors were obtained from a woman aged 55-69 years with active or convalescent COVID-19.

The V call is TRBV5-1, the J call TRBJ1-3; tentatively, D is TRBD1 (6 bases). CDR3 length: 13 residues. V shed 5 bases and J shed 4 bases, with 10 bases lying between them. Germline V lookup: CDR1 SGHRS, CDR2 YFSETQ. The CDR3 protein is CASSQGYGNTIYF. CDR3 nucleotides: TGCGCCAGCAGTCAGGGGTACGGAAACACCATATATTTT.

This clone appeared a few times. The V gene is TRBV2, the J gene TRBJ2-3, with TRBD2 matching 10 bases. V lost 6 bases to trimming and J lost 7 bases; unmatched junction nucleotides: 10. This CDR3 region has 15 residues. The germline V gene has CDR1 SNHLY and CDR2 FYNNEI. The CDR3 sequence: CASRGRTSGPHTQYF. The CDR3 DNA reads TGTGCCAGCAGGGGGAGGACTAGCGGCCCTCATACGCAGTATTTT.

This sequence joins TRBV6-5 and TRBJ1-2; 8 nucleotides line up with TRBD1. The CDR3 runs to 14 residues. V lost 4 bases, J lost 8 bases, and 9 bases stayed unmatched. Germline CDR1 MNHEY, CDR2 SVGAGI. In nucleotides, the CDR3 is TGTGCCAGCAGTTCCACGGACAGGGATCGGGGCTACACCTTC. As protein: CASSSTDRDRGYTF.

The chain links TRBV27 to TRBJ2-3, with TRBD2 identical over 7 bases. V trimming: 5 bases; J trimming: 4 bases; junction bases outside the gene matches: 9. This CDR3 region has 15 residues. Germline V CDR1 and CDR2: MNHEY, SMNVEV (reference sequence). The CDR3 is CASSVAGVAPDTQYF. The CDR3 nucleotides read TGTGCCAGCAGTGTCGCGGGAGTCGCCCCAGATACGCAGTATTTT.

J is TRBJ2-3 and V is TRBV6-6; D is possibly TRBD1 (6 bases). Germline CDR1 MNHNY, CDR2 SVGAGI (reference sequence). The CDR3 sequence is 14 residues long. Trimming took off 5 bases at V and 4 bases at J, with 13 bases between the two ends. In nucleotides, the CDR3 is TGTGCCAGCAGTCCAGGGGACGGGGCAGATACGCAGTATTTT. It yields the protein CASSPGDGADTQYF.

This clone was observed a single time. The rearrangement uses TRBV3-1 (or the pseudogene TRBV3-2) and TRBJ2-4, with D possibly being TRBD2 (5 bases). CDR1 and CDR2 from the germline V gene are LGHDT and YNNKEL (reference sequence). The CDR3 runs to 12 residues. V lost 3 bases, J lost 9 bases, and 9 bases lay in between. The CDR3 sequence: CASSQGRGIQYF. The DNA of the CDR3 is TGTGCCAGCAGCCAGGGCCGGGGCATTCAGTACTTC.

V and J are TRBV6-6 and TRBJ2-1, with 8 positions matching TRBD1. The ends lost 6 bases at V and 2 bases at J; junction bases unmatched: 6. Germline loops: CDR1 MNHNY, CDR2 SVGAGI (reference sequence). This CDR3 is 15 amino acids long. CDR3: CASRKRQGTYNEQFF. The CDR3 DNA follows: TGTGCCAGCAGAAAACGACAGGGGACCTACAATGAGCAGTTCTTC.

V gene TRBV5-1 combines with J gene TRBJ2-5, with 8 positions matching TRBD2. The V segment lost 4 bases and the J segment 4 bases; nucleotides outside the gene matches: 6. CDR3 length equals 14 residues. The germline gives CDR1 SGHRS, CDR2 YFSETQ. The CDR3 is CASSEGLVVETQYF. The CDR3 nucleotides read TGCGCCAGCAGCGAGGGACTAGTTGTAGAGACCCAGTACTTC.

V gene TRBV28 combines with J gene TRBJ1-2, with a tentative D call TRBD1 (6 bases). Deletions cut 8 bases from V and 4 bases from J, with 20 bases between. CDR3 length equals 15 residues. Germline CDR1 is MDHEN and CDR2 is SYDVKM. The CDR3 protein is CASVLGPGEVYGYTF. The CDR3 region has the DNA TGTGCCAGCGTACTGGGGCCAGGGGAAGTCTATGGCTACACCTTC.

The chain recombines TRBV5-4 with TRBJ2-7; TRBD2 matches at 15 bases. Germline loops: CDR1 SGHNT, CDR2 YYREEE (reference sequence). This CDR3 region has 18 residues. V dropped 4 bases and J dropped 4; count of bases not matched to a gene: 12. The DNA for the CDR3 is TGTGCCAGCAGCCGTGGGGGGGGACTAGCGGGAGGAGGGTACGAGCAGTACTTC. This codes for CASSRGGGLAGGGYEQYF. Together with reference TRBV5-4 and TRBJ2-7, the CDR3 gives the full variable domain: ETGVTQSPTHLIKTRGQQVTLRCSSQSGHNTVSWYQQALGQGPQFIFQYYREEENGRGNFPPRFSGLQFPNYSSELNVNALELDDSALYLCASSRGGGLAGGGYEQYFGPGTRLTVT.

The chain carries TRBV7-9 and TRBJ2-3, with D perhaps TRBD2 (5 bases). The CDR3 is 14 amino acids. V gave up 6 bases and J gave up 3 bases, with 13 bases separating them. The germline CDR1 and CDR2 sequences are SEHNR and FQNEAQ (reference sequence). DNA for the CDR3: TGTGCCAGCAGAACACTAGAGGGAACAGATACGCAGTATTTT. Translated, it gives CASRTLEGTDTQYF.

The chain couples TRBV28 to TRBJ2-1; D unclear. The V and J ends lost 7 bases and 0 bases respectively, with 10 bases between them. Germline CDR1 is MDHEN and CDR2 is SYDVKM. The CDR3 runs to 14 residues. Here the CDR3 DNA reads TGTGCCAGCACCCAGGATCCCTCCTACAATGAGCAGTTCTTC. Translation gives CASTQDPSYNEQFF.

The V and J genes are TRBV15 and TRBJ1-1; a possible D gene is TRBD1 (5 bases). The CDR3 totals 14 residues. In germline, CDR1 is LNHNV, CDR2 YYDKDF (reference sequence). Trimming cost V 5 bases and J 5 bases, with 15 bases left between them. DNA for the CDR3: TGTGCCACCAGCCTAACCCAGGGTACTACTGAAGCTTTCTTT. Translating gives CATSLTQGTTEAFF.

This clone has just one count. This sequence joins TRBV7-6 and TRBJ2-1, with a tentative D call TRBD1 (5 bases). V dropped 4 bases and J dropped 4 bases, with 14 bases sitting between them. Germline lookup yields CDR1 SGHVS and CDR2 FNYEAQ. This CDR3 contains 15 residues. As DNA, the CDR3 is TGTGCCAGCAGCTCAACACCGACAGATTACAATGAGCAGTTCTTC. Translated, it gives CASSSTPTDYNEQFF.

The chain uses TRBV18 and TRBJ1-1; D possibly corresponds to TRBD1 (5 bases). The germline V gene encodes CDR1 KGHSH and CDR2 LQKENI. The CDR3 is made up of 14 amino acids. Trimming shortened V by 4 bases and J by 2 bases, and 11 bases separated the two germline ends. The CDR3 loop reads CASSQTESNTEAFF. The CDR3 DNA reads TGTGCCAGCTCACAGACAGAATCCAACACTGAAGCTTTCTTT.

The genes are TRBV4-2 and TRBJ2-2; the match to TRBD1 covers 11 bases. Trimming took 2 bases from V and 4 from J; bases not matched to a gene: 9. The CDR3 is 18 residues long. Germline lookup yields CDR1 LGHNA and CDR2 YNFKEQ. The CDR3 spells CASSQPQGGQGATGELFF. CDR3 nucleotide sequence: TGTGCCAGCAGCCAACCCCAGGGTGGACAGGGGGCCACCGGGGAGCTGTTTTTT.

The chain is built from TRBV2 and TRBJ1-6; D remains unclear. Deletions cut 2 bases from V and 8 bases from J, with 13 bases between. Germline CDR1 SNHLY, CDR2 FYNNEI. The CDR3 consists of 15 residues. The CDR3 protein is CASSETHSGYSPLHF. The CDR3 DNA follows: TGTGCCAGCAGTGAAACCCACTCGGGGTATTCACCCCTCCACTTT.

The chain carries TRBV5-1 and TRBJ2-3; tentatively, D is TRBD1 (6 bases). V was cut by 0 bases and J by 2 bases, with 16 bases left in between. The CDR3 totals 17 residues. Germline loops: CDR1 SGHRS, CDR2 YFSETQ. CDR3 DNA sequence: TGCGCCAGCAGCTTGGGGCTCAGCGCAGGGGTCACAGATACGCAGTATTTT. It codes for CASSLGLSAGVTDTQYF.

The chain employs TRBV29-1 and TRBJ2-2; 9 positions match TRBD2. Trimming took 3 bases from V and 6 from J; bases not matched to a gene: 5. The CDR3 has 14 residues. Germline V gives CDR1 SQVTM, CDR2 ANQGSEA. CDR3 loop: CSVDAGGRAGELFF. The CDR3 nucleotides read TGCAGCGTTGATGCGGGGGGGCGCGCCGGGGAGCTGTTTTTT.

This clone was seen just once. The V gene is TRBV29-1, the J gene TRBJ2-2; tentatively, D is TRBD1 (6 bases). This CDR3 has 15 residues. CDR1 and CDR2 from the germline V gene are SQVTM and ANQGSEA. Trimming removed 0 bases at V and 5 bases at J, with 13 bases between. CDR3 sequence reads: CSVEDWGRGTGELFF. CDR3 bases: TGCAGCGTTGAAGATTGGGGGCGAGGAACCGGGGAGCTGTTTTTT.

Remarks on this clone: A read error may account for a junction end that differs from germline. CDR3: CASSLVPSANTGELFF. The CDR3 DNA is TGTGCTAGCAGCTTAGTTCCCAGCGCGAACACCGGGGAGCTGTTTTTT. V is TRBV7-7 and J is TRBJ2-2; D not resolved. This CDR3 spans 16 amino acids. The germline gives CDR1 SSHAT, CDR2 FNYEAQ (reference sequence).

The gene calls are TRBV15 and TRBJ2-1, with D maybe TRBD2 (6 bases). V was cut by 1 base and J by 0 bases, with 10 bases left in between. Germline assignment: CDR1 LNHNV and CDR2 YYDKDF (reference sequence). This CDR3 contains 16 residues. This CDR3 is CATSRVGRHSYNEQFF. The CDR3, as DNA: TGTGCCACCAGCAGAGTCGGGAGACACTCCTACAATGAGCAGTTCTTC.